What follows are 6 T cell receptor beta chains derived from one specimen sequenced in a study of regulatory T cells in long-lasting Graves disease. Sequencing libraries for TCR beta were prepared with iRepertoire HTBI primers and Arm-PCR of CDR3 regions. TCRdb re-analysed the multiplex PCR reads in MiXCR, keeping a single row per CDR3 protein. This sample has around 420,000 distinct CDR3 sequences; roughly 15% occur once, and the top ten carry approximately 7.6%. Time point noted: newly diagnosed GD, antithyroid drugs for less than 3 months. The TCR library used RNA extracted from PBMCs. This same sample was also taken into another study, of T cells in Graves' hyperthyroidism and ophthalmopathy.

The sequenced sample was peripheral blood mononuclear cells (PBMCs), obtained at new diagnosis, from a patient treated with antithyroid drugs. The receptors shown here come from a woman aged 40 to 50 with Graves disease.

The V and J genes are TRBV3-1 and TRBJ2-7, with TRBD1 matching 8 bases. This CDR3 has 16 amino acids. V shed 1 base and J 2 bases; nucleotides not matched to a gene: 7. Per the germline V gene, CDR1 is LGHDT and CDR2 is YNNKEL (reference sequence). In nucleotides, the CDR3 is TGTGCCAGCAGCCAAGCTACCGGGACAGGAACCTACGAGCAGTACTTC. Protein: CASSQATGTGTYEQYF.

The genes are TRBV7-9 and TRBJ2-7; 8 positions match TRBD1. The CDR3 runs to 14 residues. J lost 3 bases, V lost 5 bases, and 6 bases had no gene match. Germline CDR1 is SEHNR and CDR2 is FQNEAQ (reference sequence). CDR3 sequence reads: CASSRVGQDYEQYF. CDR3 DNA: TGTGCCAGCAGCCGCGTGGGACAGGACTACGAGCAGTACTTC.

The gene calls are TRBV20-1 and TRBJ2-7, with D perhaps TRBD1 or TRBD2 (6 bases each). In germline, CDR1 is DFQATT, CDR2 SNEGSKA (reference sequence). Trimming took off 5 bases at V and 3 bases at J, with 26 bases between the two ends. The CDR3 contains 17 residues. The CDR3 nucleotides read TGCAGTGCTGGAGTTGCAGGAGGGGACACAAGGAACTACGAGCAGTACTTC. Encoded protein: CSAGVAGGDTRNYEQYF.

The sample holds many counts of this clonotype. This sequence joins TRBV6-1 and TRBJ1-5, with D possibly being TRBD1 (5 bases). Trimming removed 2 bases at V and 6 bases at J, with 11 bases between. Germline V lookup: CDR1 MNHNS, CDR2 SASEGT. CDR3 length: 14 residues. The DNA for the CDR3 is TGTGCCAGCAGTGAAAGAGGGGTAGGTCAGCCCCAGCATTTT. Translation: CASSERGVGQPQHF.

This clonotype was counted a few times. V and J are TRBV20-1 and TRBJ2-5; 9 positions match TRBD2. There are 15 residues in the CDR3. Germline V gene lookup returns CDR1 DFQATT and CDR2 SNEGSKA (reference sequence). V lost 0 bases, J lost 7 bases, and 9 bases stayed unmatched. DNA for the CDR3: TGCAGTGCTAGAGAGGTTATAGCGGGAGACTCGACCCAGTACTTC. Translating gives CSAREVIAGDSTQYF.

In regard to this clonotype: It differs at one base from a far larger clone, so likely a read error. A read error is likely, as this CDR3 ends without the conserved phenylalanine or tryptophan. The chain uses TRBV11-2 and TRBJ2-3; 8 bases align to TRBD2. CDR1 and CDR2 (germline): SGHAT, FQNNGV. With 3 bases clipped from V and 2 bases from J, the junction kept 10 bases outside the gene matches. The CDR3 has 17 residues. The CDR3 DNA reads TGTGCCAGCAGCTTGGCCGGGAGGGGCTCCTCCACAGATACGCAGTATTCT. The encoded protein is CASSLAGRGSSTDTQYS.